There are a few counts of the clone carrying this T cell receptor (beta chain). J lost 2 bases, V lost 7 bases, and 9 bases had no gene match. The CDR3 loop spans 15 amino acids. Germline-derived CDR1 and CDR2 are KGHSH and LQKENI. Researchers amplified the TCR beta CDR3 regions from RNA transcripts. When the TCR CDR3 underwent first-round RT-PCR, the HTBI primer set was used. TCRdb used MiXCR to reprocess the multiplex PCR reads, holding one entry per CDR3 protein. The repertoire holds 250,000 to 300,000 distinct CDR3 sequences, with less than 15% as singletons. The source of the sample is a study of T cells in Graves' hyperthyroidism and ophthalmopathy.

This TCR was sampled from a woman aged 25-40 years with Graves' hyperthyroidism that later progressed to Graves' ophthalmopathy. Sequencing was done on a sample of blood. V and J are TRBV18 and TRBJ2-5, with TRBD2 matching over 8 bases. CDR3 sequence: CASLPGSGGQETQYF. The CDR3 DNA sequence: TGTGCCAGCTTACCTGGGAGCGGGGGTCAAGAGACCCAGTACTTC.